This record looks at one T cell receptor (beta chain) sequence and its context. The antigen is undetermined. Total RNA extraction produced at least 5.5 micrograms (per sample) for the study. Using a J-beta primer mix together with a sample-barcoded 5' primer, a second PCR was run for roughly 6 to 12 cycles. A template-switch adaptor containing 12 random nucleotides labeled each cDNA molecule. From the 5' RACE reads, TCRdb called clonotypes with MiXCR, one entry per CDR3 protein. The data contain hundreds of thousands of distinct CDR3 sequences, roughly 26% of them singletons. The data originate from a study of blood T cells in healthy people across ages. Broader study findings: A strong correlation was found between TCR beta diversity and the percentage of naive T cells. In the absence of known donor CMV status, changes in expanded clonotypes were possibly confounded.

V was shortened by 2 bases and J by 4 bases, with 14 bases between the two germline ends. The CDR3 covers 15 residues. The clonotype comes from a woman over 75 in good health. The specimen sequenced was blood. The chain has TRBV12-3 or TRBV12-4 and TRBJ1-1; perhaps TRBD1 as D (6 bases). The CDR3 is CASSLIGGAGTEAFF. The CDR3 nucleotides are TGTGCCAGCAGTTTAATCGGGGGGGCAGGCACTGAAGCTTTCTTT.